The rows below give T cell receptor beta chains drawn from one sample of a study of blood T cell repertoires in COVID-19. Assay used: immunoSEQ multiplex PCR; TCRdb lists only in-frame clones, some missing. The sample yields 300,000 to 350,000 clones, roughly 87% seen once. Sequencing was carried out using peripheral blood. Every receptor here comes from a man aged 25-45 years with COVID-19, enrolled during active disease. Both conserved end residues are part of each CDR3. A D gene is named only where the DNA matches it firmly. Size is omitted from some rows. Given values are once, few, many or a class for expanded clones.

clone size | J gene | V gene | D gene | CDR3 DNA | CDR3 protein
NA | TRBJ2-1 | TRBV6-5 | TRBD2 | TGTGCCAGCAGGACCGGGACTAGCGGTGGCAATGAGCAGTTCTTC | CASRTGTSGGNEQFF
NA | TRBJ1-1 | TRBV11-1 | TRBD1 | TGTGCCAGCAGCGGCTGGGGACAGGGCTCGGGCACTGAAGCTTTCTTT | CASSGWGQGSGTEAFF
once | TRBJ1-1 | TRBV7-9 | NA | TGTGCCAGCAGGGTAGACAGCCCTACGTCCGAAGCTTTCTTT | CASRVDSPTSEAFF
NA | TRBJ1-2 | TRBV6-6 | NA | TGTGCCAGCGCTCAGGACATAATAAACTATGGCTACACCTTC | CASAQDIINYGYTF
NA | TRBJ2-1 | TRBV11-2 | NA | TGTGCCAGCAACCCCGATGGAGGTGCGAGAGAGCAGTTCTTC | CASNPDGGAREQFF
NA | TRBJ2-3 | TRBV30 | NA | TGTGCCTGGAGTGTACAGGGCGGCACAGATACGCAGTATTTT | CAWSVQGGTDTQYF
NA | TRBJ2-5 | TRBV29-1 | NA | TGCAGCGGGGGACTTCAAGAGACCCAGTACTTC | CSGGLQETQYF
NA | TRBJ1-4 | TRBV28 | NA | TGTGCCAGCAGACCCAGGGTTGGGTTTGAAAAACTGTTTTTT | CASRPRVGFEKLFF
NA | TRBJ2-1 | TRBV5-4 | NA | TGTGCCAGCAGCTATACATACAATGAGCAGTTCTTC | CASSYTYNEQFF
NA | TRBJ2-5 | TRBV28 | NA | TGTGCCAGCAGTTTAGCAGGGAGGGGACAAGGGACCCAGTACTTC | CASSLAGRGQGTQYF
NA | TRBJ2-7 | TRBV30 | NA | TGTGCCTGGAGTGGAGAGTACGAGCAGTACTTC | CAWSGEYEQYF
NA | TRBJ2-3 | TRBV7-2 | NA | TGTGCCAGCAGCATTAGCGGCCCCCCAGATACGCAGTATTTT | CASSISGPPDTQYF
NA | TRBJ2-2 | TRBV6-6 | NA | TGTGCCAGCAGTTACGTAACCGGGGAGCTGTTTTTT | CASSYVTGELFF
NA | TRBJ1-5 | TRBV20-1 | NA | TGCAGTGCTAGTACAACCAGGGTAGGACAGCCCCAGCATTTT | CSASTTRVGQPQHF
NA | TRBJ1-2 | TRBV28 | TRBD1 | TGTGCCAGCAGACCAGGGGGTTGGGGCTACACCTTC | CASRPGGWGYTF
NA | TRBJ2-3 | TRBV5-1 | TRBD2 | TGCGCCAGCAGCTTTTCCGGACTAGCGGGGGGGCCGGATACGCAGTATTTT | CASSFSGLAGGPDTQYF
NA | TRBJ2-7 | TRBV28 | NA | TGTGCCAGCAGTACCATAGCGGTCCGCCGCTCCTACGAGCAGTACTTC | CASSTIAVRRSYEQYF
NA | TRBJ2-2 | TRBV27 | TRBD2 | TGTGCCAGCGAAAGAGCGGGAGGGACCGGGGAGCTGTTTTTT | CASERAGGTGELFF
many | TRBJ2-1 | TRBV3-1/TRBV3-2 | NA | TGTGCCAGCAGCGAACGAGAGGGTGAGCAGTTCTTC | CASSEREGEQFF
few | TRBJ1-5 | TRBV4-2 | TRBD1 | TGTGCCAGCAGCCAAGTTTATCCGGACAGGGACCTTCCTAGCAATCAGCCCCAGCATTTT | CASSQVYPDRDLPSNQPQHF
once | TRBJ1-1 | TRBV5-8 | NA | TGTGCCAGCAGCTTGGACAGCTTGAACACTGAAGCTTTCTTT | CASSLDSLNTEAFF
NA | TRBJ2-7 | TRBV30 | TRBD1 | TGTGCCTGGAGTACCGGGACAGGGGTAGGGTACGAGCAGTACTTC | CAWSTGTGVGYEQYF
NA | TRBJ1-2 | TRBV3-1/TRBV3-2 | NA | TGTGCCAGCAGGCCTTTTCTCCAGGGCGGCTATGGCTACACCTTC | CASRPFLQGGYGYTF
NA | TRBJ2-3 | TRBV6-5 | NA | TGTGCCAGCAGTTACTCGACAACAACTAGCACAGATACGCAGTATTTT | CASSYSTTTSTDTQYF
NA | TRBJ2-3 | TRBV28 | TRBD2 | TGTGCCAGCAGTTTATTGGGCGGGAGGAGCACAGATACGCAGTATTTT | CASSLLGGRSTDTQYF
NA | TRBJ1-2 | TRBV6-5 | NA | TGTGCCAGCAGCCGGACTGGCTTGGATGGCTACACCTTC | CASSRTGLDGYTF
NA | TRBJ2-7 | TRBV3-1/TRBV3-2 | NA | TGTGCCAGCAGCCACGGAGGGTCTTACGAGCAGTACTTC | CASSHGGSYEQYF
NA | TRBJ1-5 | TRBV2 | TRBD1 | TGTGCCAGCAACTCCGGGACAGGGTACAATAGCAATCAGCCCCAGCATTTT | CASNSGTGYNSNQPQHF